The 13 T cell receptor beta chains given below trace back to one sample, sequenced in a study of OX40 agonist ivuxolimab in advanced cancers. The assay was immunoSEQ multiplex PCR, and TCRdb's table has in-frame clones only and misses some. The sample yields about 61,000 clones, around 88% seen once. The sequences come from CD4+ or CD8+ T cells sorted from blood, collected in a trial of the OX40 agonist ivuxolimab. The source is an adult with an advanced solid tumor such as melanoma, head and neck, liver or kidney cancer.

Regarding this clone: Within the sample, other DNA sequences also encode this same CDR3. This sequence joins TRBV18 and TRBJ2-1; D is possibly TRBD1 (7 bases). The CDR3 is made up of 15 amino acids. The germline V and J ends were trimmed by 5 bases and 3 bases, with 14 bases remaining between them. Germline V CDR1 and CDR2: KGHSH, LQKENI. The CDR3 spells CASSAGQGVYNEQFF. The CDR3 region has the DNA TGTGCCAGCTCAGCGGGGCAGGGGGTCTACAATGAGCAGTTCTTC.

V and J are TRBV29-1 and TRBJ2-7; weak D call: TRBD2 (6 bases). The germline CDR1 and CDR2 sequences are SQVTM and ANQGSEA. V gave up 4 bases and J gave up 2 bases, with 12 bases separating them. This CDR3 has 13 residues. The CDR3 protein is CSVVTSGTYEQYF. CDR3 nucleotide sequence: TGCAGCGTTGTGACTAGTGGGACCTACGAGCAGTACTTC.

The gene calls are TRBV9 and TRBJ1-3, with unresolved D. The V end lost 0 bases, the J end lost 0 bases, and 10 bases lay between the germline ends. The CDR3 loop spans 16 amino acids. The germline V gene has CDR1 SGDLS and CDR2 YYNGEE. CDR3 protein: CASSVDPGSSGNTIYF. The DNA for the CDR3 is TGTGCCAGCAGCGTAGATCCGGGAAGCTCTGGAAACACCATATATTTT. Full variable domain (missing parts from reference TRBV9 and TRBJ1-3): DSGVTQTPKHLITATGQRVTLRCSPRSGDLSVYWYQQSLDQGLQFLIQYYNGEERAKGNILERFSAQQFPDLHSELNLSSLELGDSALYFCASSVDPGSSGNTIYFGEGSWLTVV.

The rearrangement joins TRBV19 to TRBJ1-5; TRBD1 is a possible D gene (5 bases). Germline lookup yields CDR1 LNHDA and CDR2 SQIVND (reference sequence). The length of the CDR3 is 14 residues. Deletions cut 3 bases from V and 5 bases from J, with 11 bases between. CDR3 protein: CASSISGGDQPQHF. The CDR3 bases are TGTGCCAGTAGTATCTCTGGGGGTGATCAGCCCCAGCATTTT.

The chain couples TRBV9 to TRBJ1-1; D gene unclear. In germline, CDR1 is SGDLS, CDR2 YYNGEE. There are 13 residues in the CDR3. V lost 0 bases and J lost 1, with 4 bases in between. CDR3 in amino acids: CASSVDRNTEAFF. The CDR3 bases are TGTGCCAGCAGCGTAGACAGGAACACTGAAGCTTTCTTT.

The rearrangement links TRBV4-3 to TRBJ2-2; D is undetermined. Trimming cost V 1 base and J 5 bases, with 2 bases left between them. The germline V gene encodes CDR1 LGHNA and CDR2 YSLEER. There are 12 residues in the CDR3. CDR3: CASSQVTGELFF. CDR3 DNA sequence: TGCGCCAGCAGCCAAGTTACCGGGGAGCTGTTTTTT.

The chain recombines TRBV19 with TRBJ1-2; TRBD1 might be the D (5 bases). Germline CDR1 reads LNHDA; CDR2 reads SQIVND (reference sequence). The CDR3 length is 14 residues. Deletions cut 7 bases from V and 8 bases from J, with 20 bases between. The CDR3 bases are TGTGCCAGTACCCACCCAAGGGGCGGCGGGGGCTACACCTTC. Amino acids: CASTHPRGGGGYTF.

The table lists this clone with a count of one. This chain joins TRBV19 and TRBJ2-7, with D possibly being TRBD1 (5 bases). In germline, CDR1 is LNHDA, CDR2 SQIVND (reference sequence). The V gene lost 5 bases and the J gene lost 0 bases, with 11 bases spanning the gap. The CDR3 sequence is 14 residues long. CDR3 DNA sequence: TGTGCCAGTAGTGACCAGGGCTCCTCCTACGAGCAGTACTTC. It specifies CASSDQGSSYEQYF.

The chain employs TRBV4-3 and TRBJ2-6, with a possible D match to TRBD2 (6 bases). CDR1 and CDR2 from the germline V gene are LGHNA and YSLEER. V was shortened by 2 bases and J by 0 bases, with 20 bases between the two germline ends. The CDR3 sequence is 20 residues long. The CDR3 here is CASSQRATGLQYSGANVLTF. In DNA form, the CDR3 reads TGCGCCAGCAGCCAACGAGCCACGGGACTCCAGTACTCTGGGGCCAACGTCCTGACTTTC.

This chain uses TRBV2 with TRBJ2-3; possibly TRBD2 for D (5 bases). V was pared by 4 bases and J by 8 bases, with 16 bases between. Looked up from germline, CDR1 is SNHLY and CDR2 is FYNNEI. CDR3 length: 14 residues. The CDR3 region is CASSAQTSAGTQYF. The CDR3 bases are TGTGCCAGCAGTGCCCAGACTTCTGCGGGTACGCAGTATTTT.

The genes are TRBV5-1 and TRBJ2-7; D uncertain. Trimming shortened V by 0 bases and J by 9 bases, and 7 bases separated the two germline ends. Germline lookup yields CDR1 SGHRS and CDR2 YFSETQ. This CDR3 is 11 amino acids long. In DNA, the CDR3 is TGCGCCAGCAGCTTGGGGACGGGGCAGTACTTC. It encodes CASSLGTGQYF. Using reference TRBV5-1 and TRBJ2-7 for the parts outside the CDR3, the full variable domain is KAGVTQTPRYLIKTRGQQVTLSCSPISGHRSVSWYQQTPGQGLQFLFEYFSETQRNKGNFPGRFSGRQFSNSRSEMNVSTLELGDSALYLCASSLGTGQYFGPGTRLTVT.

This sequence joins TRBV7-2 and TRBJ2-5, with unresolved D. V was shortened by 2 bases and J by 2 bases, with 6 bases between the two germline ends. This CDR3 region has 13 residues. Germline values: CDR1 SGHTA, CDR2 FQGNSA. CDR3 bases: TGTGCCAGCAGCTTATCCTGGCAAGAGACCCAGTACTTC. Amino acid sequence: CASSLSWQETQYF.

The chain links TRBV6-1 to TRBJ2-7; 8 positions agree with TRBD1. The germline V gene has CDR1 MNHNS and CDR2 SASEGT. The V and J ends lost 2 bases and 7 bases, in that order; junction bases with no gene match: 4. The CDR3 has 13 residues. This CDR3 is CASSELRTGEQYF. CDR3 DNA sequence: TGTGCCAGCAGTGAATTGAGGACAGGGGAGCAGTACTTC.